The clone carrying this TCR beta chain showed up many times. Its target is not known. This CDR3 has 16 residues. Germline CDR1 is SGHRS and CDR2 is YFSETQ. V lost 0 bases, J lost 1 base, and 13 bases lay in between. MiXCR was run by TCRdb on the RT-PCR reads, yielding one entry per CDR3 protein. The top ten hold about 7.8% of the sample, which has more than 200,000 distinct CDR3 sequences, roughly an eighth seen once. These data come from a study of response to subunit inactivated influenza vaccine. Study-wide results and limits: Few new T cells, the authors suggested, are recruited by each seasonal influenza vaccination.

The source was non-naive T cells sorted from PBMCs, collected 14 to 15 days before vaccination. The chain employs TRBV5-1 and TRBJ2-5; TRBD1 is a possible D gene (6 bases). This clonotype originated in a man in his fifties who received an inactivated influenza vaccine. The CDR3 coding sequence is TGCGCCAGCAGCTTGGATGGGGGCGGCGGCCAAGAGACCCAGTACTTC. It specifies CASSLDGGGGQETQYF.